The 5 T cell receptor beta chains below come from one sample, sequenced in a study of shared T cell receptors in the human thymus. Repertoires were generated with immunoSEQ multiplex PCR, while TCRdb's copy carries only in-frame clones and drops some. Of hundreds of thousands of clones listed, about 84% were seen once; the top ten hold less than 0.015%. These data were also reused for a study on human thymus T cells.

Source material: thymocytes. These receptors were taken from a boy younger than two with a congenital heart defect.

The chain combines TRBV5-4 with TRBJ2-7, with 12 bases fitting TRBD2. Germline loops: CDR1 SGHNT, CDR2 YYREEE (reference sequence). This CDR3 is 15 amino acids long. V trimming: 4 bases; J trimming: 4 bases; junction bases outside the gene matches: 6. The CDR3 DNA reads as TGTGCCAGCAGCCTAAGACTAGCGGGAGATTACGAGCAGTACTTC. Protein sequence: CASSLRLAGDYEQYF.

This sequence joins TRBV2 and TRBJ2-7, with TRBD1 identical over 9 bases. V was clipped by 5 bases and J by 6 bases; unmatched bases: 5. The germline gives CDR1 SNHLY, CDR2 FYNNEI. CDR3 length equals 13 residues. This chain's CDR3 is CASSRTGAAEQYF. The CDR3 nucleotides are TGTGCCAGCAGTCGGACAGGGGCGGCCGAGCAGTACTTC.

The rearrangement uses TRBV5-6 and TRBJ2-7; 7 bases agree with TRBD2. The germline CDR1 and CDR2 sequences are SGHDT and YYEEEE. This CDR3 comprises 15 residues. The V gene end was trimmed by 3 bases and the J gene end by 4 bases; junction bases not matched to a gene: 10. Here the CDR3 DNA reads TGTGCCAGCAGCTCCGCGGGACCAGCGGGGTACGAGCAGTACTTC. Translated: CASSSAGPAGYEQYF.

The chain carries TRBV19 and TRBJ1-2, with 9 bases matching TRBD1. Germline CDR1 reads LNHDA; CDR2 reads SQIVND (reference sequence). This CDR3 region has 15 residues. V trimming: 1 base; J trimming: 3 bases; junction bases outside the gene matches: 3. The CDR3 sequence is CASSIGDRDHYGYTF. The CDR3 DNA follows: TGTGCCAGTAGTATAGGGGACAGGGACCACTATGGCTACACCTTC.

This chain connects TRBV14 to TRBJ2-7; 7 positions agree with TRBD2. V lost 3 bases, J lost 6 bases, and 11 bases stayed unmatched. Germline loops: CDR1 SGHDN, CDR2 FVKESK. The CDR3 length is 15 residues. In nucleotides, the CDR3 is TGTGCCAGCAGCCATGTAATTGGGCTAGCGGCCGAGCAGTACTTC. Its protein product is CASSHVIGLAAEQYF.